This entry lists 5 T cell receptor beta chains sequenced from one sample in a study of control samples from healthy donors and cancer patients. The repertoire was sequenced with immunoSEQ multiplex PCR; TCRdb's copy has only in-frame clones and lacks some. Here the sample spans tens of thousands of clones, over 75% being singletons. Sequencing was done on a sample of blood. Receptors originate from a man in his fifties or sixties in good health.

The CDR3 is CASSQRPDRYGSPLHF. In DNA form, the CDR3 reads TGCGCCAGCAGCCAAAGGCCGGACAGGTATGGATCACCCCTCCACTTT. The V call is TRBV4-1, the J call TRBJ1-6; TRBD1 aligns across 7 bases. This CDR3 spans 16 amino acids. Unmatched junction bases numbered 11, after V lost 2 bases and J lost 10 bases. The germline V gene encodes CDR1 MGHRA and CDR2 YSYEKL.

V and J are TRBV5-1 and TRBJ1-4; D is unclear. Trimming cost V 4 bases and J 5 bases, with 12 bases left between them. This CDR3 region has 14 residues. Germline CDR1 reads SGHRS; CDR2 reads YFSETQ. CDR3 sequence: CASSPGRGNEKLFF. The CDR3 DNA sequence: TGCGCCAGCAGCCCGGGGAGAGGGAATGAAAAACTGTTTTTT.

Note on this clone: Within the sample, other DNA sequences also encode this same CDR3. The CDR3 region has the DNA TGTGCCAGCTCACCACTAGCAGGGCACAACACTGAAGCTTTCTTT. It is translated as CASSPLAGHNTEAFF. V and J are TRBV18 and TRBJ1-1, with D perhaps matching TRBD1 (5 bases). Germline V gene data show CDR1 as KGHSH and CDR2 as LQKENI. The CDR3 has 15 residues. Trimming left V 1 base short and J 2 bases short, with 11 bases between.

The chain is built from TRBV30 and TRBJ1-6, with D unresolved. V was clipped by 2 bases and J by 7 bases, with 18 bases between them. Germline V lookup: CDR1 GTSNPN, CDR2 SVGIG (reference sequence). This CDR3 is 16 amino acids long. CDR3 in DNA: TGTGCCTGGAGTCTAACGGGTAGTCAGCAGAATTCACCCCTCCACTTT. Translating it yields CAWSLTGSQQNSPLHF.

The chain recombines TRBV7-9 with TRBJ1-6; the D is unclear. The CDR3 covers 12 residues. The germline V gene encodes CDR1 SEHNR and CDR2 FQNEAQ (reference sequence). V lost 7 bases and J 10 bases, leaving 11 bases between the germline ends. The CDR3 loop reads CASTGRASPLHF. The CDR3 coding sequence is TGTGCCAGCACCGGACGGGCGTCACCCCTCCACTTT. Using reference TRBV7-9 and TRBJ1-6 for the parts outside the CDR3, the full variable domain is DTGVSQNPRHKITKRGQNVTFRCDPISEHNRLYWYRQTLGQGPEFLTYFQNEAQLEKSRLLSDRFSAERPKGSFSTLEIQRTEQGDSAMYLCASTGRASPLHFGNGTRLTVT.